This TCR beta chain was sequenced in a study of T cells after yellow fever vaccination. Study conclusions and caveats: Subsequent to the booster, the majority of primary-vaccination clones reappeared (around 96% CD4, around 90% CD8). The secondary response was weaker but peaked faster, day 5 versus 15. Contaminating bulk clonotypes could be abundant in FACS-sorted repertoires.

The table lists this clonotype with a few counts. The target antigen is unknown. The TCR cDNA carried a universal primer site and UMIs from 5'RACE template switching. Via MiXCR, TCRdb re-called the 5' RACE reads, giving one row per CDR3 protein. This sample has roughly 300,000 distinct CDR3 sequences, with about 8.3% found just once. The TCR was taken from a man younger than 35 who received the YFV17D yellow fever vaccine. The specimen was PBMCs, collected about 41 days after the first yellow fever vaccination.

The CDR3 protein is CASSFGGREETQYF. In DNA form, the CDR3 reads TGCGCCAGCAGCTTTGGAGGAAGGGAAGAGACCCAGTACTTC. The chain recombines TRBV5-1 with TRBJ2-5; possible D gene TRBD2, 5 bases. The V end was cut by 2 bases, the J end by 3 bases, with 11 bases between. CDR1 is SGHRS, CDR2 YFSETQ, per germline. The CDR3 is 14 residues long.